The rows below give T cell receptor beta chains drawn from one sample of a study of cytomegalovirus exposure and HLA in healthy donors. TCRdb keeps only in-frame clones here, not all; method: immunoSEQ multiplex PCR. Here the sample spans around 150,000 clones, 75% to 90% being singletons. The sequencing sample was made of PBMCs. All receptors come from a woman aged 18-29 years in good health and CMV-seronegative. The CDR3 runs from the conserved cysteine through the conserved F or W. The D gene is left open where the match is weak. A clone size is listed for some rows: how often the clone was seen (once, few, many), or a class if it is expanded.

>TRBV4-2|TRBJ1-2|NA|NA
TGTGCCAGCAGCCAAGACCTCGAGGCTGGCTACACCTTC
CASSQDLEAGYTF
>TRBV19|TRBJ2-2|NA|NA
TGTGCCAGTAGCACCCTCCCCCGGGGGTCTAGGGCCGGGGAGCTGTTTTTT
CASSTLPRGSRAGELFF
>TRBV29-1|TRBJ2-7|NA|NA
TGCAGCGTTGAACTCAGCTACGAGCAGTACTTC
CSVELSYEQYF
>TRBV30|TRBJ2-7|NA|NA
TGTGCCTCCTCCTACGAGCAGTACTTC
CASSYEQYF
>TRBV7-2|TRBJ2-5|TRBD1|once
TGTGCCAGCAGCCCGGACAGGGGGCGAGAGACCCAGTACTTC
CASSPDRGRETQYF
>TRBV6-5|TRBJ2-1|NA|NA
TGTGCCAGCAGCCGCGACTCCGGGGGGCTCAATGAGCAGTTCTTC
CASSRDSGGLNEQFF
>TRBV7-2|TRBJ1-1|TRBD1|NA
TGTGCCAGCAGCTCACGACAGGGGAGACGAACTGAAGCTTTCTTT
CASSSRQGRRTEAFF
>TRBV5-5|TRBJ1-5|NA|NA
TGTGCCAGCAGCTTGGAATGGACGGGGTTGGAACATTTT
CASSLEWTGLEHF
>TRBV15|TRBJ2-1|TRBD2|NA
TGTGCCTCAAGACGGACTAGCGGAAGCCTATCCTACAATGAGCAGTTCTTC
CASRRTSGSLSYNEQFF
>TRBV10-1|TRBJ1-6|NA|NA
TGCGCCAGCACCCGACAGGCAAGAAATTCACCCCTCCACTTT
CASTRQARNSPLHF
>TRBV27|TRBJ1-5|NA|NA
TGTGCCAGCAGCCTCAGGCAGAGCAATCAGCCCCAGCATTTT
CASSLRQSNQPQHF
>TRBV6-5|TRBJ1-1|TRBD1|NA
TGTGCCAGCAGTTACCCAGGGGGGGAAGCTTTCTTT
CASSYPGGEAFF
>TRBV28|TRBJ1-2|TRBD1|NA
TGTGCCATCGGGACAGGGGCCTATGGCTACACCTTC
CAIGTGAYGYTF
>TRBV2|TRBJ1-2|NA|NA
TGTGCCAGCAGTGAAGTGGCAGGGAGGAGCTATGGCTACACCTTC
CASSEVAGRSYGYTF
>TRBV5-1|TRBJ1-2|NA|NA
TGCGCCAGCAGCCCCGCGAGAGGACTTCCACCCAACAACTATGGCTACACCTTC
CASSPARGLPPNNYGYTF
>TRBV11-3|TRBJ2-3|NA|NA
TGTGCCAGCAGCTTGAGGCGGGGAAGCACAGATACGCAGTATTTT
CASSLRRGSTDTQYF
>TRBV27|TRBJ2-3|TRBD2|NA
TGTGCCAGCAGGATTATAGCGGGGGGGCGCAACACAGATACGCAGTATTTT
CASRIIAGGRNTDTQYF
>TRBV6-6|TRBJ2-1|NA|NA
TGTGCCACCACCCCGGGGGGCCTCTACAATGAGCAGTTCTTC
CATTPGGLYNEQFF
>TRBV7-9|TRBJ1-1|NA|NA
TGTGCCAGCTCCCCGGAGGTGAACACTGAAGCTTTCTTT
CASSPEVNTEAFF
>TRBV19|TRBJ1-5|NA|NA
TGTGCCAGTAGTATTTCGGGGGGACAGCCCCAGCATTTT
CASSISGGQPQHF
>TRBV11-2|TRBJ1-2|NA|NA
TGTGCCAGCAGCTCCGGCGGGGGCAGGATGACTAACTATGGCTACACCTTC
CASSSGGGRMTNYGYTF
>TRBV28|TRBJ1-1|TRBD1|NA
TGTGCCAGCAGTTCCCCGTCCTCAGGGACAGGGCTAGACCCTGAAGCTTTCTTT
CASSSPSSGTGLDPEAFF
>TRBV6-5|TRBJ1-1|NA|NA
TGTGCCAGCAGTTACATGGGGGACTTGAACACTGAAGCTTTCTTT
CASSYMGDLNTEAFF
>TRBV6-5|TRBJ1-2|NA|NA
TGTGCCAGCAGTTACTCGAACCGGGATTTGGGCTACACCTTC
CASSYSNRDLGYTF
>TRBV7-2|TRBJ2-7|NA|NA
TGTGCCAGCAGCCCTACCCGGGAGCCAAATTACGAGCAGTACTTC
CASSPTREPNYEQYF
>TRBV29-1|TRBJ1-1|TRBD1|once
TGCAGCGTTGAAGGATCGACAGGGAGGACTGAAGCTTTCTTT
CSVEGSTGRTEAFF
>TRBV15|TRBJ2-7|TRBD1|NA
TGTGCCACCCGAGGGGACAGGGCCTACGAGCAGTACTTC
CATRGDRAYEQYF
>TRBV6-1|TRBJ1-6|TRBD1|many
TGTGCCAGCAGTGCCTTGGACAGGGAAAATTCACCCCTCCACTTT
CASSALDRENSPLHF
>TRBV6-4|TRBJ1-2|TRBD1|once
TGTGCCAGCAGTGAGCAGGGACAGGGACCCTATGGCTACACCTTC
CASSEQGQGPYGYTF
>TRBV18|TRBJ2-5|TRBD2|NA
TGTGCCAGCTCACAGCGGGGTCAAGAGACCCAGTACTTC
CASSQRGQETQYF
>TRBV28|TRBJ1-2|NA|NA
TGTGCCAGCAGTTTAAGGGGGGGCGGGTATGGCTACACCTTC
CASSLRGGGYGYTF
>TRBV9|TRBJ2-1|TRBD2|NA
TGTGCCAGCAGCCTCTTTGGGCGGGGGGGCCACAATGAGCAGTTCTTC
CASSLFGRGGHNEQFF
>TRBV6-6|TRBJ1-1|NA|once
TGTGCCAGCAGCGCGCAGGGGTGGGACACTGAAGCTTTCTTT
CASSAQGWDTEAFF
>TRBV7-9|TRBJ1-2|NA|NA
TGTGCCAGCAGCCCCTTGGGGGCGGAACCTGGCTACACCTTC
CASSPLGAEPGYTF
>TRBV6-6|TRBJ1-6|TRBD1|few
TGTGCCAGCAGTTACGCGAAGGGACAGTTTAATTCACCCCTCCACTTT
CASSYAKGQFNSPLHF
>TRBV11-2|TRBJ2-5|TRBD2|once
TGTGCCAGCAGCTCCGGGGGGGGGAGACGGGAGACCCAGTACTTC
CASSSGGGRRETQYF
>TRBV19|TRBJ1-4|NA|NA
TGTGCCAGTAGTACGCACTATGAAAAACTGTTTTTT
CASSTHYEKLFF
>TRBV28|TRBJ1-1|TRBD1|NA
TGTGCCAGCAACTACAAGAACCGGGACAGAACGTCGCGGTGGACTGAAGCTTTCTTT
CASNYKNRDRTSRWTEAFF
>TRBV5-4|TRBJ2-1|NA|NA
TGTGCCAGCAGCGGCCGAGGGGGTATAGCGCACTATGAGCAGTTCTTC
CASSGRGGIAHYEQFF
>TRBV6-5|TRBJ2-7|NA|NA
TGTGCCAGCAGTTACTCCATTTCAAACGAGCAGTACTTC
CASSYSISNEQYF
>TRBV19|TRBJ1-1|NA|NA
TGTGCCAGTAGCCCCCCCGTAGAAAGACTGAGGAACACTGAAGCTTTCTTT
CASSPPVERLRNTEAFF
>TRBV19|TRBJ1-3|NA|few
TGTGCCAGTAGTATAACGGCAGGTAGTGGAAACACCATATATTTT
CASSITAGSGNTIYF
>TRBV11-2|TRBJ1-5|NA|NA
TGTGCCAGCAGCTTAGGTGCGAGCAATCAGCCCCAGCATTTT
CASSLGASNQPQHF
>TRBV28|TRBJ1-5|NA|NA
TGTGCCAGCAGTTCCTCAGGGGGCAATCAGCCCCAGCATTTT
CASSSSGGNQPQHF
>TRBV5-5|TRBJ2-7|TRBD1|NA
TGTGCCAGCAGCAAAGACAGGGGGCTGTACGAGCAGTACTTC
CASSKDRGLYEQYF
>TRBV28|TRBJ2-1|TRBD1|NA
TGTGCCACCACGGACAGGGGGCGCCGGAATGAGCAGTTCTTC
CATTDRGRRNEQFF
>TRBV2|TRBJ2-5|TRBD1|NA
TGTGCCAGCAGTTCACAGGGGTTAAAAGAGACCCAGTACTTC
CASSSQGLKETQYF
>TRBV27|TRBJ2-1|TRBD2|NA
TGTGCCAGCAGGTCCGGAGGAGCGGGACTCTACAATGAGCAGTTCTTC
CASRSGGAGLYNEQFF
>TRBV7-8|TRBJ1-2|NA|NA
TGTGCCAGCAGCTACTTCAGGGATCCCAACTATGGCTACACCTTC
CASSYFRDPNYGYTF